What follows are 3 T cell receptor beta chains derived from one specimen sequenced in a study of response to subunit inactivated influenza vaccine. TCRdb fed the RT-PCR reads into MiXCR, producing one record per CDR3 protein. Among over 400,000 distinct CDR3 sequences listed, 10% to 11% were seen once. Sequencing used PBMCs from blood, obtained 45 days after vaccination. The receptor set was obtained from a middle-aged man who received an inactivated influenza vaccine.

There are many counts of this clonotype. The chain uses TRBV10-3 and TRBJ2-5; tentatively, D is TRBD2 (7 bases). Germline V gives CDR1 ENHRY, CDR2 SYGVKD. The V gene lost 8 bases and the J gene lost 5 bases, with 18 bases spanning the gap. The CDR3 extends over 14 amino acids. The CDR3 sequence: CAISMGGPGETQYF. CDR3 nucleotides: TGTGCCATCTCGATGGGGGGGCCGGGTGAGACCCAGTACTTC.

This clonotype was seen a handful of times. CDR3: CASSPTTSGAGNEQFF. The CDR3 bases are TGTGCCAGCAGCCCGACGACTAGCGGGGCGGGTAATGAGCAGTTCTTC. The chain joins TRBV3-1 to TRBJ2-1; TRBD2 agrees at 11 bases. J gave up 7 bases and V 4 bases, and 9 bases lay outside the gene matches. CDR3 length equals 16 residues. Germline CDR1 is LGHDT and CDR2 is YNNKEL (reference sequence).

This clonotype was observed a few times. The genes are TRBV5-1 and TRBJ2-2; possibly TRBD1 for D (6 bases). V dropped 6 bases and J dropped 2 bases, with 14 bases sitting between them. CDR1 and CDR2 from the germline V gene are SGHRS and YFSETQ. The CDR3 has 15 amino acids. The DNA for the CDR3 is TGCGCCAGCACCAAAGGGACACCCAACACCGGGGAGCTGTTTTTT. Its protein is CASTKGTPNTGELFF.